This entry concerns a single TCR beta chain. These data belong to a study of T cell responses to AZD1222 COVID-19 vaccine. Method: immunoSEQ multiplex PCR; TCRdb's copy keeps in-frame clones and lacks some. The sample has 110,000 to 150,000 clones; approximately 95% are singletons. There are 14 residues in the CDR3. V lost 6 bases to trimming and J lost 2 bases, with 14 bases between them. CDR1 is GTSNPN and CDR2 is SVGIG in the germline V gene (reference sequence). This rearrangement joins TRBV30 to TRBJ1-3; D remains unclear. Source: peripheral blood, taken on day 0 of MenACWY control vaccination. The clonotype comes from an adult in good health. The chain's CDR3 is CACSAVSAGNTIYF. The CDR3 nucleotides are TGTGCCTGTTCTGCGGTTAGTGCTGGAAACACCATATATTTT. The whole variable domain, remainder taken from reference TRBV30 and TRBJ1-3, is SQTIHQWPATLVQPVGSPLSLECTVEGTSNPNLYWYRQAAGRGLQLLFYSVGIGQISSEVPQNLSASRPQDRQFILSSKKLLLSDSGFYLCACSAVSAGNTIYFGEGSWLTVV.